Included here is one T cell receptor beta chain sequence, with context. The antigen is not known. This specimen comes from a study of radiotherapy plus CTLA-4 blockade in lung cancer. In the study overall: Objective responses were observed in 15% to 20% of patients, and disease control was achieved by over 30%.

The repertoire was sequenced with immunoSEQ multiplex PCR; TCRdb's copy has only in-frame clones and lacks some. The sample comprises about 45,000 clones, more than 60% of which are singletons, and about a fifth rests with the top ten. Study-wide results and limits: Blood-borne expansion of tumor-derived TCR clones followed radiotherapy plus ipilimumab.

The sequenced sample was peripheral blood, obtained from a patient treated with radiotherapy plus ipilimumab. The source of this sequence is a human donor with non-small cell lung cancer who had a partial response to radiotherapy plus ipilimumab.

The CDR3, as DNA: TGTGCCAGCACCCAGGGGGCCGGACAGGGGGCCGGTGGCTACACCTTC. Translation: CASTQGAGQGAGGYTF. The rearrangement links TRBV6-6 to TRBJ1-2, with 11 nucleotides matching TRBD1. Germline V gene lookup returns CDR1 MNHNY and CDR2 SVGAGI (reference sequence). This CDR3 has 16 amino acids. J lost 7 bases, V lost 7 bases, and 14 bases had no gene match.